A selection of T cell receptor beta chains follows, all from one sample in a study of T cell repertoires in cytomegalovirus infection. One entry per CDR3 protein, called by TCRdb with MiXCR from the reads. The data contain roughly 200,000 distinct CDR3 sequences, about a sixth of them singletons. Material for sequencing was CD8+ T cells from PBMCs. These receptors were collected from a human donor in good health (CMV status not recorded). Some clones in this sample may be carry-over from other donors' samples. Each CDR3 is given with its conserved first and last residue.

CASSRPSAEQYF	TRBV7-2	TRBJ2-7
CASSYLPGDSYEQYF	TRBV6-2/TRBV6-3	TRBJ2-7
CASSQDRRTRNIGYTF	TRBV4-1	TRBJ1-2
CASGLPGVLNNEQFF	TRBV12-5	TRBJ2-1
CATSDGWEQETQYF	TRBV24-1	TRBJ2-5
CASGLGRPEQFF	TRBV10-3	TRBJ2-1
CSVRSGGPGELFF	TRBV29-1	TRBJ2-2
CASSTPGWSGANEQFF	TRBV7-9	TRBJ2-1
CASRPGQGSTDTQYF	TRBV7-9	TRBJ2-3
CSVGDSKTYEQYF	TRBV29-1	TRBJ2-7
CASREWEEANYEQYF	TRBV2	TRBJ2-7
CASSPVTGELFF	TRBV11-3	TRBJ2-2
CASGHYNEQFF	TRBV6-5	TRBJ2-1
CASGPGQGWNEQFF	TRBV2	TRBJ2-1
CASSFPQESHQPQHF	TRBV28	TRBJ1-5
CASTPMGGEYSDGYTF	TRBV28	TRBJ1-2
CSVLDGTDTQYF	TRBV29-1	TRBJ2-3
CASSYSSATNEKLFF	TRBV6-6	TRBJ1-4
CASSLNGIRGINQPQHF	TRBV7-2	TRBJ1-5
CASSVRGQGYTF	TRBV6-1	TRBJ1-2
CSARDRNSHSRSLHF	TRBV20-1	TRBJ1-6
CASNFNRVDSYEQYF	TRBV6-6	TRBJ2-7
CASRKESGQTSGETQYF	TRBV12-3/TRBV12-4	TRBJ2-5
CASSFPWGTYNEQFF	TRBV7-2	TRBJ2-1
CASSIGSRLNTEAFF	TRBV19	TRBJ1-1
CASSLARVNTEAFF	TRBV7-2	TRBJ1-1
CASSLIQGRHTEAFF	TRBV7-2	TRBJ1-1
CASSLDLMNTEAFF	TRBV11-2	TRBJ1-1
CASSVETGWETQYF	TRBV7-8	TRBJ2-5
CSVGGSPSGANVLTF	TRBV29-1	TRBJ2-6
CASSLGQGYEQFF	TRBV12-3/TRBV12-4	TRBJ2-1
CASSFRVAEQFF	TRBV7-6	TRBJ2-1
CSAIRDRNEAGALTDTQYF	TRBV20-1	TRBJ2-3
CASSWKTDGDIYGYTF	TRBV5-6	TRBJ1-2
CASGEVGSQPQHF	TRBV28	TRBJ1-5
CASSIGTDAQHF	TRBV7-6	TRBJ1-5
CASSLFPLAASYNEQFF	TRBV6-2/TRBV6-3	TRBJ2-1
CASSAGQGTYNEQFF	TRBV7-6	TRBJ2-1
CASSLTASGGHTGELFF	TRBV7-8	TRBJ2-2
CASSLGTSGSGEQYF	TRBV7-8	TRBJ2-7
CASSPTRQVGTDTQYF	TRBV28	TRBJ2-3
CASSTRTEAFF	TRBV2	TRBJ1-1
CASSYLSSREVVLGSYEQYF	TRBV6-2/TRBV6-3	TRBJ2-7